This T cell receptor beta chain was recovered during a study of blood T cell repertoires in COVID-19. Study context: Samples came from the United States, Italy and Spain, spanning acute and convalescent COVID-19. T cells, B-cell-depleted T cells, or PBMCs supplied cDNA or gDNA.

In the original analysis: Reference gene primer amplification in the assay estimated nucleated cell counts. The table came from immunoSEQ multiplex PCR; TCRdb's copy has only in-frame clones and leaves some out. That table supplies the V and J calls and clone size; D and trimming were determined from the DNA. The sample includes about 290,000 clones, about 85% of them seen just once. Germline CDR1 and CDR2: SGHDN and FVKESK. V lost 4 bases to trimming and J lost 0 bases; unmatched junction nucleotides: 7. The CDR3 length is 17 residues. The chain has TRBV14 and TRBJ1-4; 8 nucleotides agree with TRBD1. The receptor comes from a woman between 45 and 60 years old with active or convalescent COVID-19. Specimen: peripheral blood. The CDR3 DNA follows: TGTGCCAGCAGCCCACGACAGGGGTCTTCAACTAATGAAAAACTGTTTTTT. This sequence encodes CASSPRQGSSTNEKLFF.